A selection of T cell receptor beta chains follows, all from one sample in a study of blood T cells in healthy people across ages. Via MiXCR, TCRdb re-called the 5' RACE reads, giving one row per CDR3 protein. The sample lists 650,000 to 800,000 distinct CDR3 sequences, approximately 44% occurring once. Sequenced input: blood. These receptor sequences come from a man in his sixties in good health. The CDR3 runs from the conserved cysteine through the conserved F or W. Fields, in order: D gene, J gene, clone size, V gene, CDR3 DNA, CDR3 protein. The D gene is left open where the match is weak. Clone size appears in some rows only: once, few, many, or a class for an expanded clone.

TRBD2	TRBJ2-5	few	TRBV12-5	TGTGCTAGTGGATCCACTAGCGCACAAACCGGGGAGACCCAGTACTTC	CASGSTSAQTGETQYF
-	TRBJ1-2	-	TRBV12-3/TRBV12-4	TGTGCCAGCAGTTTGTACGGCATCACCTTC	CASSLYGITF
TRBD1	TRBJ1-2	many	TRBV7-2	TGTGCCAGCAGCTTGGGACAGGCGCTTTCTGGCTACACCTTC	CASSLGQALSGYTF
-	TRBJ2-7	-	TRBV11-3	TGTGCCAGCAGCAGGCAGGGACGGACCTACGAGCAGTACTTC	CASSRQGRTYEQYF
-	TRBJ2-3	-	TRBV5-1	TGCGCCAGCGCCAAAGCGGCGGGCACAGATACGCAGTATTTT	CASAKAAGTDTQYF
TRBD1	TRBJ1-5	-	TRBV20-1	TGCAGTGCAGGACAGGGGGCGCCGAATCAGCCCCAGCATTTT	CSAGQGAPNQPQHF
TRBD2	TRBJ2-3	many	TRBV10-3	TGTGCCATCAGTGAGTCAGGACTAGCGGCAGATACGCAGTATTTT	CAISESGLAADTQYF
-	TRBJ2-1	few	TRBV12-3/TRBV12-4	TGTGCCAGCAGTTCCCAGGGGCGGGGGTATGGTGAGCAGTTCTTC	CASSSQGRGYGEQFF
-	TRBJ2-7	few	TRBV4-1	TGCGCCAGCAGCCAATATAGCCACCCAGGGGACTACGAGCAGTACTTC	CASSQYSHPGDYEQYF
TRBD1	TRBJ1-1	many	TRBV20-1	TGCAGTGCTAGAGATGGTCAGGGGACAGGGGCTGACACTGAAGCTTTCTTT	CSARDGQGTGADTEAFF
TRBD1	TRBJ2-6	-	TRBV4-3	TGCGCCAGCAGCCAAGATGCGGGACAGGGTTCCTCTGGGGCCAACGTCCTGACTTTC	CASSQDAGQGSSGANVLTF
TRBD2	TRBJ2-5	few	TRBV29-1	TGCAGCGTTGCTGAGCGGGGGACGGAGACCCAGTACTTC	CSVAERGTETQYF
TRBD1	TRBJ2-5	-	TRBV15	TGTGCCACCGGACAGGGGGTTATCTACAATGAGCAGTACTTC	CATGQGVIYNEQYF
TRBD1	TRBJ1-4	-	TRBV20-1	TGCAGTGCTACGGGTGGGACAGGGGCCCTGGAAAAACTGTTTTTT	CSATGGTGALEKLFF
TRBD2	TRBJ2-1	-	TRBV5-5	TGTGCCAGCAGCGTGGCGTCCAGCGGGGTCGAGCAGTTCTTC	CASSVASSGVEQFF
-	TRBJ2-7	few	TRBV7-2	TGTGCCAGCAGCCAATTCGTAGTCCTCGAGCAGTACTTC	CASSQFVVLEQYF
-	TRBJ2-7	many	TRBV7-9	TGTGCCAGCAGGGGAGACGGATACGAGCAGTACTTC	CASRGDGYEQYF
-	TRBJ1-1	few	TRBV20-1	TGCAGTGAGGGAGGGAAGTTGAACACTGAAGCTTTCTTT	CSEGGKLNTEAFF
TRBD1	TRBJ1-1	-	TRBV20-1	TGCAGTGCAGGGGGCGATTGGACTGAAGCTTTCTTT	CSAGGDWTEAFF
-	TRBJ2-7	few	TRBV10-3	TGTGCCATCAGCCGAGAGGGACTGCCCTCCTACGAGCAGTACTTC	CAISREGLPSYEQYF
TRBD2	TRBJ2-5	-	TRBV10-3	TGTGCCATCAGTGATCGAGCGGGGGGGCTTGAGACCCAGTACTTC	CAISDRAGGLETQYF
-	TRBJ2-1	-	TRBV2	TGTGCCAGCAGTGAAGCGCTTCCCCTCCACAATGAGCAGTTCTTC	CASSEALPLHNEQFF
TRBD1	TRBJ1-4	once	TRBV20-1	TGCGGACGACAGGGATCGGATGAAAAACTGTTTTTT	CGRQGSDEKLFF
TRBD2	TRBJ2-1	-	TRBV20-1	TGCAGTGCTAGAGATCTAGTAGCGGGGGTGGGTGAGCAGTTCTTC	CSARDLVAGVGEQFF
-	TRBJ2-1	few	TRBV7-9	TGTGCCGGCAGCTCCTTGCGCCGGGACAAACCCTTCTACAATGAGCAGTTCTTC	CAGSSLRRDKPFYNEQFF
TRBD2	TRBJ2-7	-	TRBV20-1	TGCAGTGCTAGACTTAGCGGGGGGGTGAACTACAATGAGCAGTACTTC	CSARLSGGVNYNEQYF
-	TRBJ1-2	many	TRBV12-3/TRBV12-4	TGTGCCAGCAGCCAATTACCCGACTATGGCTACACCTTC	CASSQLPDYGYTF
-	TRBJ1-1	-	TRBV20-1	TGCAGTGCTAGAGATAACGGACGTACCTTGGACACTGAAGCTTTCTTT	CSARDNGRTLDTEAFF
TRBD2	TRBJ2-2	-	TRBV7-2	TGTGCCAGCAGCTTAGCACGCAGCGGGGGGGCCTCAGGGGAGCTGTTTTTT	CASSLARSGGASGELFF
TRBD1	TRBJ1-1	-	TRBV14	TGTGCCAACAGCCACGCCGCGGGACAGCCAACAACCATGAACACTGAAGCTTTCTTT	CANSHAAGQPTTMNTEAFF
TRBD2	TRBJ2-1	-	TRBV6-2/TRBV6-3	TGTGCCAGCAGCCCTTTGGCGGGGGGGCCGGGTGGAAATGAGCAGTTCTTC	CASSPLAGGPGGNEQFF
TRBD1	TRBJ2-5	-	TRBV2	TGTGCCAGCAGCGGAGACAGGGGCGACCAAGAGACCCAGTACTTC	CASSGDRGDQETQYF
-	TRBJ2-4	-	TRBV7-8	TGTGCCAGCAGCTCCCTGACAGACACAAGAGCCAAAAACATTCAGTACTTC	CASSSLTDTRAKNIQYF
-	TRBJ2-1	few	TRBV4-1	TGCGCCAGCAGCCTCGAAGGGGTGGGGAATGAGCAGTTCTTC	CASSLEGVGNEQFF
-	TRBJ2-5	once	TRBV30	TGTGCCTGTGCTGGGACCCAACTGATCCAGACCCAGTACTTC	CACAGTQLIQTQYF
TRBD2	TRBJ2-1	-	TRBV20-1	TGCAGTGCGGAGAAGGGGCTAGCGGGGGCACAGCAGCAGTTCTTC	CSAEKGLAGAQQQFF
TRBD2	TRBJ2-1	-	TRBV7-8	TGTGCCAGCAGCATACTAGCGGGGCCGAAGGAGCAGTTCTTC	CASSILAGPKEQFF
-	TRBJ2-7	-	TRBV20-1	TGCAGTGCTATTCTGAGGGGCTACGAGCAGTACTTC	CSAILRGYEQYF
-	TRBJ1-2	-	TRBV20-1	TGCAGTGCTGGTCACTCAGGGAAAGGAGATGGCTACACCTTC	CSAGHSGKGDGYTF
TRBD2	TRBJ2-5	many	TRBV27	TGTGCCAGCAGTTTCCGGGGGGGCCGGGGAGAGACCCAGTACTTC	CASSFRGGRGETQYF
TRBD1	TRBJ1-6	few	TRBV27	TGTGCCAGCAGTTTAAGAAGGGACAGGGGCTCACCCCTCCACTTT	CASSLRRDRGSPLHF
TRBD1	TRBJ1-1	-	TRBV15	TGTGCCACCAGAGGGACAGGGTTGAACACTGAAGCTTTCTTT	CATRGTGLNTEAFF
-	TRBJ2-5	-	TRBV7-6	TGTGCCAGCAGCCCCTACCAGAAGTGGGAGCAGTACTTC	CASSPYQKWEQYF
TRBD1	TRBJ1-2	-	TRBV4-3	TGCGCCAGCAGCCAGGATTCAGGGGGCGCCGGTGGCTACACCTTC	CASSQDSGGAGGYTF
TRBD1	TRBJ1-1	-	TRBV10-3	TGTGCCACCTGGACAGGGGAGGGGCACACTGAAGCTTTCTTT	CATWTGEGHTEAFF
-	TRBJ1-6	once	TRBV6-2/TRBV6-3	TGTGCCAGCCTAACTCTCGGGACACCCAATTCACCCCTCCACTTT	CASLTLGTPNSPLHF
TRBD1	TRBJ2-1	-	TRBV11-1	TGTGCCAGCAGCTCCCTAGGGGGCACCAATGAGCAGTTCTTC	CASSSLGGTNEQFF
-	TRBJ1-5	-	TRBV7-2	TGTGCCAGCAGCTCGACAGGTTATAGCAATCAGCCCCAGCATTTT	CASSSTGYSNQPQHF
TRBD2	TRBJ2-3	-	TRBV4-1	TGCGCCAGCAGCCAAGTAGGGACTAGCGGGGTGGCAGATACGCAGTATTTT	CASSQVGTSGVADTQYF
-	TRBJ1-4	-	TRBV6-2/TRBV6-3	TGTGCCAGCAGTTACAATCTTCCGAGCGGAACTAATGAAAAACTGTTTTTT	CASSYNLPSGTNEKLFF